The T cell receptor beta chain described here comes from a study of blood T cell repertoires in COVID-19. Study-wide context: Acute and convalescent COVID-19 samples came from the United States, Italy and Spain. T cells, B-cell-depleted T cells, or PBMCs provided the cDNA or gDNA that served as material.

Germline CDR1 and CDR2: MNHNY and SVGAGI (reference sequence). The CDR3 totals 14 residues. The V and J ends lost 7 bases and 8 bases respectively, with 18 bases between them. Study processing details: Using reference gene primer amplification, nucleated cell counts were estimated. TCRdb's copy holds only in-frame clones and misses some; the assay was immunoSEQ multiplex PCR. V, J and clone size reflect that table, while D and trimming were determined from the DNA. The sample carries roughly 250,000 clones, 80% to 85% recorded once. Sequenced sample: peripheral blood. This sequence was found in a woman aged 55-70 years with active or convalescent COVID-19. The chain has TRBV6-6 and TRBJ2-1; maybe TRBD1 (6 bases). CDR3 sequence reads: CASMRSDRTYEQFF. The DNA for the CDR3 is TGTGCCAGCATGAGATCCGACAGGACCTATGAGCAGTTCTTC.